Below are 9 T cell receptor beta chains sequenced from a single sample in a study of technical replicates of blood from several donors. TCRdb's table, derived via immunoSEQ multiplex PCR, lists solely in-frame clones and lacks some. The profile shows 80,000 or so clones, roughly 98% of them singletons. The sample was T cells isolated from PBMCs. All receptors come from a human donor in good health.

Only one count was recorded for this clone. This chain uses TRBV14 with TRBJ1-2, with D possibly TRBD1 on 6 matching bases. CDR1 SGHDN and CDR2 FVKESK come from the germline V gene. CDR3 size: 14 residues. V was clipped by 3 bases and J by 8 bases, with 16 bases between them. CDR3 in DNA: TGTGCCAGCAGCCATCCCGGGACAATGGAGGGCTACACCTTC. Residues: CASSHPGTMEGYTF.

V and J are TRBV5-4 and TRBJ2-1, with D maybe TRBD1 (5 bases). V was pared by 4 bases and J by 8 bases, with 19 bases between. Per germline, CDR1 SGHNT and CDR2 YYREEE (reference sequence). The CDR3 is 15 amino acids. The CDR3 sequence is CASSPKHSGLDEQFF. CDR3 sequence (DNA): TGTGCCAGCAGCCCGAAACACTCAGGGTTAGATGAGCAGTTCTTC.

The gene calls are TRBV28 and TRBJ2-3, with TRBD2 matching over 8 bases. The CDR3 is 14 residues long. J gave up 3 bases and V 3 bases, and 2 bases lay outside the gene matches. Germline loops: CDR1 MDHEN, CDR2 SYDVKM. DNA of the CDR3: TGTGCCAGCAGTTTTAGACTAGCGACAGATACGCAGTATTTT. Residues: CASSFRLATDTQYF.

The chain links TRBV5-1 to TRBJ2-5; 10 nucleotides line up with TRBD2. Unmatched junction bases numbered 0, after V lost 2 bases and J lost 2 bases. The CDR3 is 14 residues long. The germline V gene encodes CDR1 SGHRS and CDR2 YFSETQ. The CDR3 DNA reads TGCGCCAGCAGCTTTAGCGGGGGGCAAGAGACCCAGTACTTC. As protein: CASSFSGGQETQYF.

The chain couples TRBV5-4 to TRBJ2-3; tentative D call: TRBD1 (5 bases). Germline V gene sequence: CDR1 SGHNT, CDR2 YYREEE (reference sequence). CDR3 length equals 16 residues. V was cut by 2 bases and J by 0 bases, with 13 bases left in between. In nucleotides, the CDR3 is TGTGCCAGCAGCTTAGGGTCAGGGATAAGCACAGATACGCAGTATTTT. Amino acids: CASSLGSGISTDTQYF.

Here the CDR3 DNA reads TGTGCCAGCTCACCGTTAGAAGCCACTGAAGCTTTCTTT. It codes for CASSPLEATEAFF. This chain connects TRBV18 to TRBJ1-1; no firm D call. V lost 3 bases and J 4 bases, leaving 9 bases between the germline ends. Germline V gene lookup returns CDR1 KGHSH and CDR2 LQKENI. This CDR3 region has 13 residues.

The V gene is TRBV30, the J gene TRBJ2-5; maybe TRBD1 (5 bases). CDR1 and CDR2 (germline): GTSNPN, SVGIG (reference sequence). This CDR3 is built from 13 residues. V gave up 5 bases and J gave up 3 bases, with 13 bases separating them. DNA for the CDR3: TGTGCCTGGGCCCGACAGCGAAAAGAGACCCAGTACTTC. Protein product: CAWARQRKETQYF.

V usage is TRBV7-9 and J usage is TRBJ1-5; D might be TRBD1 (5 bases). There are 13 residues in the CDR3. V was shortened by 4 bases and J by 3 bases, with 7 bases between the two germline ends. The V gene's germline CDR1 is SEHNR and CDR2 FQNEAQ (reference sequence). CDR3 region: CASSSGVNQPQHF. The CDR3 nucleotides read TGTGCCAGCAGCTCGGGGGTCAATCAGCCCCAGCATTTT.

This chain joins TRBV6-5 and TRBJ2-1; no reliable D call. There are 13 residues in the CDR3. Trimming left V 2 bases short and J 8 bases short, with 10 bases between. Germline V lookup: CDR1 MNHEY, CDR2 SVGAGI. The CDR3 is CASSYGFEDEQFF. The CDR3 nucleotides are TGTGCCAGCAGTTACGGGTTCGAGGATGAGCAGTTCTTC.